The 30 T cell receptor beta chains below were found in one sample sequenced in a study of beta chain features in type 1 diabetes (dated by TCRdb to 2017 to 2018). The library came from the immunoSEQ multiplex PCR assay. The entire amount of isolated RNA was reverse transcribed using the High Capacity cDNA Reverse Transcription Kit, so the sequenced TCRB transcripts were expressed ones. TCRdb retrieved this table from immuneACCESS and kept in-frame rearrangements only. Not all clones are present; in checked studies, unresolved V genes account for under half, and no reason is known for the remainder. Across this sample there are under 400,000 clones, with around 20% seen only once. The ten largest make up around 0.045% of the sample. The sample was naive CD4+ T cells from blood. The sample's cell subset or site label is to be understood as: true naive CD4+ T cells. The source is a woman younger than 35 in good health.

This clone was seen a few times. The chain employs TRBV9 and TRBJ2-5; possible D gene TRBD2, 7 bases. Germline V gives CDR1 SGDLS, CDR2 YYNGEE. V was pared by 1 base and J by 0 bases, with 13 bases between. CDR3 length: 16 amino acids. DNA for the CDR3: TGTGCCAGCAGCGTATCAAGCGGGACATACCAAGAGACCCAGTACTTC. This encodes CASSVSSGTYQETQYF.

The rearrangement uses TRBV6-6 and TRBJ2-3; TRBD2 agrees at 8 bases. V gave up 6 bases and J gave up 2 bases; unmatched junction bases: 4. Germline V CDR1 and CDR2: MNHNY, SVGAGI (reference sequence). The CDR3 runs 14 residues. The CDR3 nucleotides read TGTGCCAGCAGACCGGGGGGGCCCACAGATACGCAGTATTTT. Translating it yields CASRPGGPTDTQYF.

The chain couples TRBV4-1 to TRBJ2-7, with 11 bases fitting TRBD2. The CDR3 spans 15 residues. Germline loops: CDR1 MGHRA, CDR2 YSYEKL. Trimming cost V 2 bases and J 3 bases; bases outside gene matches: 3. In DNA form, the CDR3 reads TGCGCCAGCAGCCAACCCGGGACTAGCGGCTACGAGCAGTACTTC. Translated: CASSQPGTSGYEQYF.

J is TRBJ1-1 and V is TRBV29-1; maybe TRBD1 (5 bases). Trimming removed 8 bases at V and 4 bases at J, with 17 bases between. The germline gives CDR1 SQVTM, CDR2 ANQGSEA. The CDR3 contains 13 residues. CDR3 coding DNA: TGCAGCATAGGTGGTAGGGGCATCACTGAAGCTTTCTTT. It specifies CSIGGRGITEAFF.

This clone has more than one count but fewer than ten. The rearrangement links TRBV29-1 to TRBJ1-5, with unresolved D. The CDR3 consists of 13 residues. V lost 4 bases and J 0 bases, leaving 7 bases between the germline ends. Germline CDR1 SQVTM, CDR2 ANQGSEA. The CDR3 reads CSVGAVSNQPQHF. The CDR3 nucleotides read TGCAGCGTTGGGGCCGTTAGCAATCAGCCCCAGCATTTT.

A few counts support this clone. This chain joins TRBV7-2 and TRBJ2-3; 10 nucleotides align to TRBD1. The germline V gene has CDR1 SGHTA and CDR2 FQGNSA. The CDR3 spans 14 residues. With 3 bases clipped from V and 4 bases from J, the junction kept 1 base outside the gene matches. CDR3 sequence (DNA): TGTGCCAGCAGCTTGGGACAGGGGCCAGATACGCAGTATTTT. Amino acids: CASSLGQGPDTQYF.

This clone occurred a few times. The chain employs TRBV18 and TRBJ2-3; no clear D gene. This CDR3 comprises 12 residues. Germline lookup yields CDR1 KGHSH and CDR2 LQKENI. Trimming removed 3 bases at V and 5 bases at J, with 6 bases between. CDR3 residues: CASSPVRDTQYF. DNA of the CDR3: TGTGCCAGCTCACCGGTGCGAGATACGCAGTATTTT.

V gene TRBV25-1 combines with J gene TRBJ2-5; 11 bases line up with TRBD2. J was trimmed by 0 bases and V by 6 bases; bases with no gene match: 3. CDR3 length: 15 amino acids. Germline CDR1 reads MGHDK; CDR2 reads SYGVNS. The chain's CDR3 is CASSDSGRDQETQYF. The CDR3 DNA reads TGTGCCAGCAGCGATAGCGGGAGGGACCAAGAGACCCAGTACTTC.

This clone was counted only a few times. The chain has TRBV14 and TRBJ2-7; 12 bases agree with TRBD2. The V gene end was trimmed by 3 bases and the J gene end by 5 bases; junction bases not matched to a gene: 2. The germline CDR1 and CDR2 sequences are SGHDN and FVKESK. The CDR3 runs 14 residues. Written as DNA, the CDR3 is TGTGCCAGCAGCCAGACTAGCGGGAGTGACGAGCAGTACTTC. Translation: CASSQTSGSDEQYF.

The chain employs TRBV29-1 and TRBJ2-5, with 11 bases matching TRBD2. Trimming took 3 bases from V and 5 from J; bases not matched to a gene: 5. Germline V lookup: CDR1 SQVTM, CDR2 ANQGSEA. The CDR3 runs to 14 residues. CDR3 region: CSVDSGGARETQYF. As DNA, the CDR3 is TGCAGCGTTGATAGCGGGGGGGCCCGGGAGACCCAGTACTTC.

Only a few counts were recorded for this clone. The chain uses TRBV10-2 and TRBJ2-7; 8 bases fit TRBD1. Trimming took 3 bases from V and 11 from J; bases not matched to a gene: 3. The germline V gene encodes CDR1 WSHSY and CDR2 SAAADI. This CDR3 spans 11 amino acids. CDR3 nucleotides: TGCGCCAGCAGTGACCAGGGACAGGAGTACTTC. Translating gives CASSDQGQEYF.

This clone was observed a few times. The V call is TRBV7-2, the J call TRBJ2-1; 8 positions agree with TRBD2. CDR1 SGHTA and CDR2 FQGNSA come from the germline V gene. Trimming removed 5 bases from V and 8 bases from J; junction bases left unmatched: 5. CDR3 length equals 13 residues. The CDR3 sequence is CASSPGTRHEQFF. The CDR3 DNA reads TGTGCCAGCAGCCCCGGGACTAGACATGAGCAGTTCTTC.

The V gene is TRBV4-3, the J gene TRBJ1-2; D call uncertain. Trimming removed 0 bases from V and 7 bases from J, with 15 bases in between. The CDR3 loop spans 15 amino acids. Germline lookup yields CDR1 LGHNA and CDR2 YSLEER. CDR3 protein: CASSQDFGGPRGYTF. The CDR3 region has the DNA TGCGCCAGCAGCCAAGATTTCGGCGGCCCACGTGGCTACACCTTC.

The chain couples TRBV6-5 to TRBJ2-3, with a tentative D call TRBD2 (5 bases). CDR1 and CDR2 from the germline V gene are MNHEY and SVGAGI. This CDR3 contains 12 residues. Deletions cut 2 bases from V and 5 bases from J, with 5 bases between. Here the CDR3 DNA reads TGTGCCAGCAGTTACGGGAGAGATACGCAGTATTTT. Translated: CASSYGRDTQYF.

This clone was detected only a few times. The rearrangement uses TRBV5-6 and TRBJ2-1, with a weak D call TRBD1 (6 bases). CDR1 is SGHDT, CDR2 YYEEEE, per germline. The CDR3 totals 14 residues. V was trimmed by 3 bases and J by 6 bases, leaving 13 bases between them. The CDR3 DNA follows: TGTGCCAGCAGCTCGTACAGGGTCCCCAATGAGCAGTTCTTC. It codes for CASSSYRVPNEQFF.

The chain uses TRBV25-1 and TRBJ2-4; tentatively, D is TRBD1 (6 bases). This CDR3 contains 15 residues. The germline V gene encodes CDR1 MGHDK and CDR2 SYGVNS. V was trimmed by 2 bases and J by 1 base, leaving 9 bases between them. CDR3 residues: CASSEQGFAKNIQYF. As DNA, the CDR3 is TGTGCCAGCAGTGAACAGGGGTTCGCCAAAAACATTCAGTACTTC.

This clone was picked up one time. The chain joins TRBV5-6 to TRBJ2-7; TRBD2 matches at 12 bases. CDR3 length: 15 residues. Trimming removed 5 bases from V and 4 bases from J; junction bases left unmatched: 7. The V gene's germline CDR1 is SGHDT and CDR2 YYEEEE. CDR3 sequence reads: CASRAGTSGPYEQYF. In DNA form, the CDR3 reads TGTGCCAGCAGAGCCGGGACTAGCGGGCCATACGAGCAGTACTTC.

The V call is TRBV6-1, the J call TRBJ1-6; a weak D match, TRBD1 (6 bases). This CDR3 has 14 residues. V dropped 7 bases and J dropped 13 bases, with 20 bases sitting between them. CDR1 is MNHNS and CDR2 is SASEGT in the germline V gene. The CDR3, as DNA: TGTGCCAGCACTACCGACAGGAACCTGTATCCCCTCCACTTT. It is translated as CASTTDRNLYPLHF.

The rearrangement uses TRBV19 and TRBJ1-5, with D tentatively TRBD1 (6 bases). Trimming took off 7 bases at V and 0 bases at J, with 13 bases between the two ends. This CDR3 has 15 residues. Germline V gene sequence: CDR1 LNHDA, CDR2 SQIVND (reference sequence). The CDR3 region has the DNA TGTGCCAGTAATAGACAGGATCATAGCAATCAGCCCCAGCATTTT. Translating gives CASNRQDHSNQPQHF.

As for this clone: The CDR3 does not close with the conserved phenylalanine or tryptophan, likely indicating a read error. It is unclear where the CDR3 begins or ends on the DNA, so no DNA is shown, and the CDR3 is as TCRdb lists it. The chain links TRBV12-5 to TRBJ1-2. Inclusive of both ends, the CDR3 amounts to 10 amino acids. The V gene's germline CDR1 is LGHNT and CDR2 FRNRAP. The CDR3 protein is CASGLARGYR.

This clone was counted only a few times. The chain carries TRBV29-1 and TRBJ2-6; D possibly corresponds to TRBD2 (6 bases). The V and J ends lost 4 bases and 0 bases respectively, with 10 bases between them. This CDR3 has 15 amino acids. Per the germline V gene, CDR1 is SQVTM and CDR2 is ANQGSEA. DNA for the CDR3: TGCAGCGTTGGACTAGGAGGCTCTGGGGCCAACGTCCTGACTTTC. It encodes CSVGLGGSGANVLTF.

CDR3 DNA sequence: TGCGCCAGCAGCCCCCTCCCAGGGGATCAGCCCCAGCATTTT. It is translated as CASSPLPGDQPQHF. The chain carries TRBV5-1 and TRBJ1-5, with a tentative D call TRBD1 (6 bases). CDR3 length: 14 amino acids. Per germline, CDR1 SGHRS and CDR2 YFSETQ. The germline V and J ends were trimmed by 4 bases and 5 bases, with 13 bases remaining between them.

The chain links TRBV18 to TRBJ2-1; 10 bases align to TRBD2. Looked up from germline, CDR1 is KGHSH and CDR2 is LQKENI. The CDR3 is 15 residues long. The J segment lost 3 bases and the V segment lost 6 bases, leaving 5 bases of the junction unmatched. This CDR3 is CASSFTSGNYNEQFF. The CDR3 region has the DNA TGTGCCAGCTCTTTTACTAGCGGGAACTACAATGAGCAGTTCTTC.

The V gene is TRBV7-9, the J gene TRBJ2-5; TRBD2 matches at 8 bases. The germline V gene has CDR1 SEHNR and CDR2 FQNEAQ (reference sequence). The CDR3 has 15 amino acids. The ends lost 4 bases at V and 2 bases at J; junction bases unmatched: 6. DNA for the CDR3: TGTGCCAGCAGCTATAGCGGGGACACACAAGAGACCCAGTACTTC. As protein: CASSYSGDTQETQYF.

The V and J genes are TRBV4-1 and TRBJ2-4; TRBD1 matches at 7 bases. The CDR3 length is 15 residues. Germline values: CDR1 MGHRA, CDR2 YSYEKL. Trimming cost V 1 base and J 6 bases; bases outside gene matches: 6. This chain's CDR3 is CASSQADRVGNIQYF. The CDR3 region has the DNA TGCGCCAGCAGCCAAGCAGACAGGGTGGGAAACATTCAGTACTTC.

This sequence joins TRBV29-1 and TRBJ2-7; the D is unclear. Germline V gene data show CDR1 as SQVTM and CDR2 as ANQGSEA. The germline V and J ends were trimmed by 0 bases and 2 bases, with 14 bases remaining between them. CDR3 size: 15 residues. The DNA for the CDR3 is TGCAGCGTTGAAGAGGTTAGAGGCGGAACCTACGAGCAGTACTTC. Protein product: CSVEEVRGGTYEQYF.

The chain couples TRBV5-1 to TRBJ2-1; possibly TRBD1 for D (5 bases). Trimming removed 4 bases at V and 8 bases at J, with 19 bases between. This CDR3 has 15 amino acids. The germline CDR1 and CDR2 sequences are SGHRS and YFSETQ. CDR3 bases: TGCGCCAGCAGCATAAACAGGTTTGGAGATGATGAGCAGTTCTTC. It encodes CASSINRFGDDEQFF.

The chain carries TRBV23-1 and TRBJ1-5; tentatively, D is TRBD1 (6 bases). TRBV23-1 is labeled an ORF, and its function is uncertain. V lost 7 bases, J lost 3 bases, and 16 bases lay in between. The CDR3 is 15 amino acids. CDR3: CASITPGTLNQPQHF. The CDR3 DNA sequence: TGCGCCAGCATTACCCCCGGGACACTCAATCAGCCCCAGCATTTT.

The chain recombines TRBV11-2 with TRBJ1-2; TRBD1 might be the D (6 bases). Germline V gene data show CDR1 as SGHAT and CDR2 as FQNNGV. This CDR3 is 14 amino acids long. The V end lost 5 bases, the J end lost 4 bases, and 14 bases lay between the germline ends. The CDR3 DNA is TGTGCCAGCAGCGAAGGACAGTTTATCTATGGCTACACCTTC. Translating it yields CASSEGQFIYGYTF.

This clone turned up a few times. The chain is built from TRBV2 and TRBJ1-5; D might be TRBD1 (5 bases). CDR1 is SNHLY, CDR2 FYNNEI, per germline. CDR3 size: 14 residues. V gave up 0 bases and J gave up 6 bases, with 9 bases separating them. The CDR3 reads CASSEALQGQPQHF. The CDR3 nucleotides are TGTGCCAGCAGTGAAGCGCTTCAGGGTCAGCCCCAGCATTTT.